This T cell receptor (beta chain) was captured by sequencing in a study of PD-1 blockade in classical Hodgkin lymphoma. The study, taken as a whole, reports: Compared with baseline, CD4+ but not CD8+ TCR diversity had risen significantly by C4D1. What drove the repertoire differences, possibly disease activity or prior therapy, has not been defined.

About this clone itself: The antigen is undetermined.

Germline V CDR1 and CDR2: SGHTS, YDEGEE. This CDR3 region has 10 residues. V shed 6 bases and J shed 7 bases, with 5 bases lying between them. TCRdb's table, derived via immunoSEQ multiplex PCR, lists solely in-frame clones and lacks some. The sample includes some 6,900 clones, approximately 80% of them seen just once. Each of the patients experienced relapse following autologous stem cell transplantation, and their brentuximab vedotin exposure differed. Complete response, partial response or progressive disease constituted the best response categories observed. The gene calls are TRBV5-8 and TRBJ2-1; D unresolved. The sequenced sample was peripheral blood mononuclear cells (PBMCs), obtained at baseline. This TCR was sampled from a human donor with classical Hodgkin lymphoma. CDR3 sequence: CASIENEQFF. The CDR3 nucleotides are TGTGCCAGCATTGAAAATGAGCAGTTCTTC.